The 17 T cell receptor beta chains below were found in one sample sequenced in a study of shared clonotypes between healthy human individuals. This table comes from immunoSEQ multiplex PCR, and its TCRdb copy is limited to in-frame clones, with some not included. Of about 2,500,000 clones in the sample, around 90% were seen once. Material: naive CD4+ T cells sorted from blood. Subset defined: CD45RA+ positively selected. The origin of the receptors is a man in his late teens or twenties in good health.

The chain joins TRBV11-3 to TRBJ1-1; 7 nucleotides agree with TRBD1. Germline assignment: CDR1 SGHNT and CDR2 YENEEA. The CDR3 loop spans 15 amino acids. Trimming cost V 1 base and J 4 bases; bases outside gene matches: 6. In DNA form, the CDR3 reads TGTGCCAGCAGCTTAGGCCAGGGGGTCAGCACTGAAGCTTTCTTT. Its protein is CASSLGQGVSTEAFF.

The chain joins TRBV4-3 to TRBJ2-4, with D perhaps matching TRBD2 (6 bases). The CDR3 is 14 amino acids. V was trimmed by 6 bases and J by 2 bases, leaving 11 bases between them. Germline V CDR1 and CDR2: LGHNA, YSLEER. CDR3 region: CASRGGYSKNIQYF. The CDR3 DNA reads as TGCGCCAGCAGAGGAGGGTACTCCAAAAACATTCAGTACTTC.

CDR3 loop: CASSPSWDRSGQETQYF. The CDR3 nucleotides read TGTGCCAGCTCACCGAGTTGGGACAGGAGTGGGCAAGAGACCCAGTACTTC. J is TRBJ2-5 and V is TRBV18; 8 nucleotides match TRBD1. V lost 3 bases and J lost 2; bases outside the gene matches: 11. The germline CDR1 and CDR2 sequences are KGHSH and LQKENI. This CDR3 is built from 17 residues.

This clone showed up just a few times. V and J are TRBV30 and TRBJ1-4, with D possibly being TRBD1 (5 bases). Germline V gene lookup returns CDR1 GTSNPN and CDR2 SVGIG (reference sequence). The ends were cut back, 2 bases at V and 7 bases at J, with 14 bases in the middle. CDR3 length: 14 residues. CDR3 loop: CAWSRGGGAEKLFF. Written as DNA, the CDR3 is TGTGCCTGGAGTCGGGGCGGAGGGGCTGAAAAACTGTTTTTT.

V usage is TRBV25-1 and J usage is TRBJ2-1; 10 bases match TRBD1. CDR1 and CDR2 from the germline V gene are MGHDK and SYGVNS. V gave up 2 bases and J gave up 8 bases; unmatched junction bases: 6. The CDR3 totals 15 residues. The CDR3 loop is CASSEGQGVRDEQFF. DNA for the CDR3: TGTGCCAGCAGTGAAGGACAGGGGGTAAGGGATGAGCAGTTCTTC.

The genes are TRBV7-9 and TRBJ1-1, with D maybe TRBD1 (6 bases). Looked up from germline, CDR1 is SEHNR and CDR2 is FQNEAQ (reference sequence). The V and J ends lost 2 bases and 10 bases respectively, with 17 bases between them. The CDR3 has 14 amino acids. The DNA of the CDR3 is TGTGCCAGCAGCTTAAAGGGGGGGCTCTCAGGAGCTTTCTTT. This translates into CASSLKGGLSGAFF. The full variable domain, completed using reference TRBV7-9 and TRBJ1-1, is DTGVSQNPRHKITKRGQNVTFRCDPISEHNRLYWYRQTLGQGPEFLTYFQNEAQLEKSRLLSDRFSAERPKGSFSTLEIQRTEQGDSAMYLCASSLKGGLSGAFFGQGTRLTVV.

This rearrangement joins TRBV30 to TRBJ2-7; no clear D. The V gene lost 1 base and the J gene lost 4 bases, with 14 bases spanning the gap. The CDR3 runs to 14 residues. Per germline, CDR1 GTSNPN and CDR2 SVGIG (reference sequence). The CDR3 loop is CAWSGTSVRYEQYF. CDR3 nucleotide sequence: TGTGCCTGGAGTGGAACCTCGGTTCGATACGAGCAGTACTTC. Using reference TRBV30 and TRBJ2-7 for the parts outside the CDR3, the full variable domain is SQTIHQWPATLVQPVGSPLSLECTVEGTSNPNLYWYRQAAGRGLQLLFYSVGIGQISSEVPQNLSASRPQDRQFILSSKKLLLSDSGFYLCAWSGTSVRYEQYFGPGTRLTVT.

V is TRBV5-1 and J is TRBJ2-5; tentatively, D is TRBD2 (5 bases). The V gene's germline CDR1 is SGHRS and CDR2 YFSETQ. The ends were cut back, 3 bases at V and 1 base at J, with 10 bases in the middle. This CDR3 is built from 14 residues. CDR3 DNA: TGCGCCAGCAGCTACGACGGACTCCAAGAGACCCAGTACTTC. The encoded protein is CASSYDGLQETQYF.

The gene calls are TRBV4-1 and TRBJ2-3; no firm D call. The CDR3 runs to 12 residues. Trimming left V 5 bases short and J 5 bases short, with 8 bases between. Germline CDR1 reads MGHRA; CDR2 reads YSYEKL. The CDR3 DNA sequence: TGCGCCAGCAGCTCCCCCTTAGATACGCAGTATTTT. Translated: CASSSPLDTQYF.

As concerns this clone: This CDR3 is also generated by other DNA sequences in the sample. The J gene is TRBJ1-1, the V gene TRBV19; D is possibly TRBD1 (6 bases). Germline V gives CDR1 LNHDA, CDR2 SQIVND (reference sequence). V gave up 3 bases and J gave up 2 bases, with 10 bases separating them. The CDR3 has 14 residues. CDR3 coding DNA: TGTGCCAGTAGTATCGGACAGAGAAACACTGAAGCTTTCTTT. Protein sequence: CASSIGQRNTEAFF.

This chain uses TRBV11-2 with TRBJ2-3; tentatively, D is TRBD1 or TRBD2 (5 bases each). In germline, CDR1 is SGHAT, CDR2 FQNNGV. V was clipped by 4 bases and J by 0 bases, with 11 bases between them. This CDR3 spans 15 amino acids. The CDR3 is CASSSRGDSTDTQYF. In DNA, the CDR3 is TGTGCCAGCAGCTCTCGAGGGGATAGCACAGATACGCAGTATTTT.

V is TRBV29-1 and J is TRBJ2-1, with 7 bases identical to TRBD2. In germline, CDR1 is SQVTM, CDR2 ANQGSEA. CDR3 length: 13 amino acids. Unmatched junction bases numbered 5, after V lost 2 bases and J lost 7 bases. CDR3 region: CSVEIPGGNEQFF. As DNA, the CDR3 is TGCAGCGTTGAAATCCCCGGGGGGAATGAGCAGTTCTTC.

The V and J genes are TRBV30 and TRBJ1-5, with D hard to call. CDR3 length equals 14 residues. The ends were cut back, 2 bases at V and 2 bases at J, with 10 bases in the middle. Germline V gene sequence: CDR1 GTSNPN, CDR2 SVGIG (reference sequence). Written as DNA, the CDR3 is TGTGCCTGGAGTTTCACACCGGGCAATCAGCCCCAGCATTTT. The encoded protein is CAWSFTPGNQPQHF.

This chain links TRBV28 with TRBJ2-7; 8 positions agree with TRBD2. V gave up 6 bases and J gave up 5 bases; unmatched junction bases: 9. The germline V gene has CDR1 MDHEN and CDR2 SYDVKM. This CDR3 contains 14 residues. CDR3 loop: CASRGTSRHNEQYF. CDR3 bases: TGTGCCAGCAGGGGGACTAGTCGGCATAACGAGCAGTACTTC.

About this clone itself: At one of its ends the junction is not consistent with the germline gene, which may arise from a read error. In DNA, the CDR3 is TGCGCCAGCAGCCAAGATAAACCCGGACTAGCGGGAGGGGAGGGCTACGGGCAGTACTTC. Protein: CASSQDKPGLAGGEGYGQYF. This chain links TRBV4-3 with TRBJ2-7; 15 bases line up with TRBD2. Per the germline V gene, CDR1 is LGHNA and CDR2 is YSLEER. The CDR3 has 20 residues.

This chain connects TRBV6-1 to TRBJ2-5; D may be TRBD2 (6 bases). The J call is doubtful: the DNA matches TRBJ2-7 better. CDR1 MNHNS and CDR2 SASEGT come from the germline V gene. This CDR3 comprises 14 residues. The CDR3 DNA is TGTGCCAGCAGTGCGCGGGACGGCCTCTACGAGCAGTACTTC. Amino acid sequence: CASSARDGLYEQYF.

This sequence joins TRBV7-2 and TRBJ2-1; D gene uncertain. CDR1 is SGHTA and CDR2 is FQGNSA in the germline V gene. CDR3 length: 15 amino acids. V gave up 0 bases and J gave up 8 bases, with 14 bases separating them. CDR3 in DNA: TGTGCCAGCAGCTTAGCGAGCCCCGGGTTAGATGAGCAGTTCTTC. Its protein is CASSLASPGLDEQFF.